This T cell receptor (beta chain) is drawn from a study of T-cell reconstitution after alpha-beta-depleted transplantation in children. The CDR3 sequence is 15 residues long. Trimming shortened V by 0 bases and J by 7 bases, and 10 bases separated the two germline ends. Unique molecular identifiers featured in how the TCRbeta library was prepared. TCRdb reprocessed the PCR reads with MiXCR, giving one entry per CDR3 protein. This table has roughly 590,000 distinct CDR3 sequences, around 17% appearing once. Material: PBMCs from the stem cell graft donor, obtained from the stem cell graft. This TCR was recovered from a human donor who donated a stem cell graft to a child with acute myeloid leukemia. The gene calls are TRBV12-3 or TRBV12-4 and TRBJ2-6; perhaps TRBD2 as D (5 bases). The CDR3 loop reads CASSLAPTGANVLTF. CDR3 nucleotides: TGTGCCAGCAGTTTAGCTCCCACGGGAGCCAACGTCCTGACTTTC.